This T cell receptor beta chain was identified in a study of shared clonotypes between healthy human individuals. Libraries were prepared by immunoSEQ multiplex PCR; TCRdb keeps only in-frame clonotypes and omits some of them. Altogether hundreds of thousands of clones are present, about 95% being singletons, with the ten largest covering approximately 0.12%. The CDR3 contains 12 residues. The ends were cut back, 4 bases at V and 7 bases at J, with 8 bases in the middle. Per the germline V gene, CDR1 is WNHNN and CDR2 is SYGVQD (reference sequence). Only CD45RO-negative cells positively selected for CCR7 counted as naive CD8 cells, so terminally differentiated effector memory CD45RA+ cells were excluded. Study-wide findings and caveats: Clonotypes not shared had lower generation probabilities than those common to all four donors.

Note on this clone: What it binds is not known.

This sequence originates from a woman aged 25 to 39 in good health. The rearrangement links TRBV10-1 to TRBJ2-1; D is ambiguous. Sequencing was carried out using naive CD8+ T cells sorted from blood. The DNA of the CDR3 is TGCGCCAGCAGTGTATCGGTTAATGAGCAGTTCTTC. Its protein product is CASSVSVNEQFF.